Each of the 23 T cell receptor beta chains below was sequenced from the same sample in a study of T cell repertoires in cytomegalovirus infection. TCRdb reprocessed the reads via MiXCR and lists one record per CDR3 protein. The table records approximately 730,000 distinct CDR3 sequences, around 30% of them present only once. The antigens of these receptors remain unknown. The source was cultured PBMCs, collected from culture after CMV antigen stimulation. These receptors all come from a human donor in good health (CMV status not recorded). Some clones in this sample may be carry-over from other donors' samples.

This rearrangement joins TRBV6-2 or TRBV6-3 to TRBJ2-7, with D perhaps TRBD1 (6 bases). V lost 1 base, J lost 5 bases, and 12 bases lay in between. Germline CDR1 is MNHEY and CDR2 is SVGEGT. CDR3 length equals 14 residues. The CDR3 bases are TGTGCCAGCAGTTACTTAAGGACAGACGACGAGCAGTACTTC. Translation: CASSYLRTDDEQYF.

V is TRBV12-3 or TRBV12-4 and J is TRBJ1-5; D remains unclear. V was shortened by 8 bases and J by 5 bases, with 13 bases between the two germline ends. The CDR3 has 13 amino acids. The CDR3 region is CASDTVGDQPQHF. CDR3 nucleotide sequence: TGTGCCAGCGACACCGTTGGGGATCAGCCCCAGCATTTT.

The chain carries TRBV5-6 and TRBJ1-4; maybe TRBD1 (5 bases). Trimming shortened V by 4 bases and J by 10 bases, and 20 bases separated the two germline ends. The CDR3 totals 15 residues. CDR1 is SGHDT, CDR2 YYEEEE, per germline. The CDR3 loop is CASSRTGTPLGKLFF. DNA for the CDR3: TGTGCCAGCAGCAGAACCGGGACTCCCTTGGGAAAACTGTTTTTT.

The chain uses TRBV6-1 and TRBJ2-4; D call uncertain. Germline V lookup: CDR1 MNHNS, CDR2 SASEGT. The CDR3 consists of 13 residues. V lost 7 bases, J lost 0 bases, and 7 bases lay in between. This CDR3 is CASIPGAKNIQYF. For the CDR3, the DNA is TGTGCCAGCATACCGGGAGCCAAAAACATTCAGTACTTC.

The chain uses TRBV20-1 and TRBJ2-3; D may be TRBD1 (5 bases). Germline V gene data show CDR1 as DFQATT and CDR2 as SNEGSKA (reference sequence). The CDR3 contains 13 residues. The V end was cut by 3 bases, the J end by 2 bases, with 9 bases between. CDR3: CSASRDSTDTQYF. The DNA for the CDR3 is TGCAGTGCTAGCAGGGATTCCACAGATACGCAGTATTTT.

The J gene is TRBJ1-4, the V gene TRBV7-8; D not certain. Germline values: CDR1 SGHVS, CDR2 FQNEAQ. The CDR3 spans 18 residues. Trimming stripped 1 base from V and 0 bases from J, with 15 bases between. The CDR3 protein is CASSLGSGLAATNEKLFF. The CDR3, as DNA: TGTGCCAGCAGCTTAGGTTCGGGCCTCGCCGCAACTAATGAAAAACTGTTTTTT.

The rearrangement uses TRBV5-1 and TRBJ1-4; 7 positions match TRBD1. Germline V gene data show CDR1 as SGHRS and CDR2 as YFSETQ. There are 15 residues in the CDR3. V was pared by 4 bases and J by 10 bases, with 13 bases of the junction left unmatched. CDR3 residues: CASSVGRGPKGKLFF. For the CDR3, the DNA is TGCGCCAGCAGCGTCGGAAGGGGGCCGAAGGGAAAACTGTTTTTT.

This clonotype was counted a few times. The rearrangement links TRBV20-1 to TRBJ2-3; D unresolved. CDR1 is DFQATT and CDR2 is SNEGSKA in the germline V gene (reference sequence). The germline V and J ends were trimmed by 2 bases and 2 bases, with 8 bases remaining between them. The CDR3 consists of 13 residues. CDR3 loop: CSARPLSTDTQYF. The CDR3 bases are TGCAGTGCTAGACCCTTATCCACAGATACGCAGTATTTT.

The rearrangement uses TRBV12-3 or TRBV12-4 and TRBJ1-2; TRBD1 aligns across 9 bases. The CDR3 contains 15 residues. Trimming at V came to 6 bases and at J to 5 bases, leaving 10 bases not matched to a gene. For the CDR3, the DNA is TGTGCCAGCAGACGGGACAGGGAAAGGATATATGGCTACACCTTC. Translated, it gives CASRRDRERIYGYTF.

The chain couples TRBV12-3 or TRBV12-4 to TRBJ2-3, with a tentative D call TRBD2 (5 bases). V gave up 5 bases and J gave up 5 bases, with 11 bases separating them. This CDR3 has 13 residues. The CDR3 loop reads CASSQLVRDTQYF. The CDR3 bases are TGTGCCAGCAGTCAACTAGTAAGAGATACGCAGTATTTT.

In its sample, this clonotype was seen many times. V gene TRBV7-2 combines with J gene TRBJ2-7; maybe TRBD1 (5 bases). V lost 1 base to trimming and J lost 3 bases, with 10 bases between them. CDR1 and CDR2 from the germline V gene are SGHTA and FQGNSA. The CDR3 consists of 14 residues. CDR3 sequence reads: CASSLVTDNYEQYF. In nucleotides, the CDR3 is TGTGCCAGCAGCTTAGTGACAGACAACTACGAGCAGTACTTC.

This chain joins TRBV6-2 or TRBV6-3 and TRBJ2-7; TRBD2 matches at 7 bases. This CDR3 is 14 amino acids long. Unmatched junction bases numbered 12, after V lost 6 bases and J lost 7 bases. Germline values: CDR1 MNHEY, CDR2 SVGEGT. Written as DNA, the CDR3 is TGTGCCAGCAGAAGACTAGCCGACGGCTTGGAGCAGTACTTC. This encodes CASRRLADGLEQYF.

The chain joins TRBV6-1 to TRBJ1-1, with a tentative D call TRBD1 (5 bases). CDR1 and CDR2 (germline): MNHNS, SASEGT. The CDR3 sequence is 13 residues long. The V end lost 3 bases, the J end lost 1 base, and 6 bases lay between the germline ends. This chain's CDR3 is CASSDGQNTEAFF. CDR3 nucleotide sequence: TGTGCCAGCAGTGACGGACAGAACACTGAAGCTTTCTTT.

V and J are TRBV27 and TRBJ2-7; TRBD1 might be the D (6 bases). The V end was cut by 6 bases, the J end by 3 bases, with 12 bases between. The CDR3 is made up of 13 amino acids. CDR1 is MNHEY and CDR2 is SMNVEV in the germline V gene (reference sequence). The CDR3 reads CASSRGFYYEQYF. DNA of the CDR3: TGTGCCAGCAGCAGGGGATTCTACTACGAGCAGTACTTC.

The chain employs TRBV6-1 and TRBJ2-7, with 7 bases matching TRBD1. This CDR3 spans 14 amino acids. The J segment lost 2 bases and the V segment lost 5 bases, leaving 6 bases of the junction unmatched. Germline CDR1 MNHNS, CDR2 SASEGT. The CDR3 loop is CASSRTGKTYEQYF. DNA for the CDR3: TGTGCCAGCAGTCGGACAGGAAAGACCTACGAGCAGTACTTC.

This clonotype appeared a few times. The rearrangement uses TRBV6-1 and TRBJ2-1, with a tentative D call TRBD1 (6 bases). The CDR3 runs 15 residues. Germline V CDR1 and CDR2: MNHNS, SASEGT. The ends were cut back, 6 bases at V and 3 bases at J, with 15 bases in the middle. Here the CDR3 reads CASRDGGTNYNEQFF. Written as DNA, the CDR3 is TGTGCCAGCAGAGACGGTGGGACAAACTACAATGAGCAGTTCTTC.

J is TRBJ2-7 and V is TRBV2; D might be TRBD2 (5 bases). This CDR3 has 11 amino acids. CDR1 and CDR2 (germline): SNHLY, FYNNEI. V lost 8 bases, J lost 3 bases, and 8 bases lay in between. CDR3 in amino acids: CASGRDYEQYF. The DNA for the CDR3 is TGTGCCAGCGGTCGGGACTACGAGCAGTACTTC.

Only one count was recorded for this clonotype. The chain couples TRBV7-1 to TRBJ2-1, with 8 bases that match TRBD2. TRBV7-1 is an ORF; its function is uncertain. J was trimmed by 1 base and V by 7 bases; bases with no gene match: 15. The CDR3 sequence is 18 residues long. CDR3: CASTRISGARGSYNEQFF. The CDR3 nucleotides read TGTGCCAGCACCCGGATTAGCGGGGCCCGTGGGTCCTACAATGAGCAGTTCTTC.

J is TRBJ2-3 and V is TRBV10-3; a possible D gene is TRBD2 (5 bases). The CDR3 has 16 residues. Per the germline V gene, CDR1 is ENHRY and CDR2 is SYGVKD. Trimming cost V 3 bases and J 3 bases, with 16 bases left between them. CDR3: CAISDPPEGLTDTQYF. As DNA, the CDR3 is TGTGCCATCAGTGACCCCCCTGAGGGATTGACAGATACGCAGTATTTT.

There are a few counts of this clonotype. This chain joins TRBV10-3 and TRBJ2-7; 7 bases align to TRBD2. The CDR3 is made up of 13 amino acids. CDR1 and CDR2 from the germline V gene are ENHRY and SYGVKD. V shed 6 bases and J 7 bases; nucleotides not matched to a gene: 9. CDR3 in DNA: TGTGCCATCAGGAACGCGGGGGAGCTTGAGCAGTACTTC. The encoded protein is CAIRNAGELEQYF.

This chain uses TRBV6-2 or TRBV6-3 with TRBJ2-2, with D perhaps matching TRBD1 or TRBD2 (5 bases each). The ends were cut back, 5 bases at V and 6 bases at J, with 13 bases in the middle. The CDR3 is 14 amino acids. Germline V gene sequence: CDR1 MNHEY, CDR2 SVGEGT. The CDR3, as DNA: TGTGCCAGCAGTACTGGGGGTAGCGCCGGGGAGCTGTTTTTT. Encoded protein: CASSTGGSAGELFF.

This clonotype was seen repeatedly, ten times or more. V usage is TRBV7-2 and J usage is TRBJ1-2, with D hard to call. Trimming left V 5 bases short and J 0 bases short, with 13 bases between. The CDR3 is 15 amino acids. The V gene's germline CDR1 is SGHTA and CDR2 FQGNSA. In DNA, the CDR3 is TGTGCCAGCAGCCCCTTAGCGGCCCCTAACTATGGCTACACCTTC. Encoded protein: CASSPLAAPNYGYTF.

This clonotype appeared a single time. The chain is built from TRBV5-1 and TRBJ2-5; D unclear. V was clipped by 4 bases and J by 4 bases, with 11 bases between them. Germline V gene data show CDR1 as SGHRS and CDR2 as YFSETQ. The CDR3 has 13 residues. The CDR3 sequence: CASSQTPPETQYF. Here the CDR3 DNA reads TGCGCCAGCAGCCAGACTCCCCCAGAGACCCAGTACTTC.